The clone carrying this TCR beta chain was counted between two and nine times. What it recognizes is unknown. These data come from a study of T cells after yellow fever vaccination. Study summary: Fractions of low cell number were prepared using SMART-Seq v4 Ultra Low Input.

A process of 5'RACE template switching, which added a universal primer site and UMIs, was used to make TCR cDNA. TCRdb re-analysed the 5' RACE reads in MiXCR, keeping a single row per CDR3 protein. Here the sample spans some 350,000 distinct CDR3 sequences, about 9.5% being singletons. Trimming at V came to 5 bases and at J to 10 bases, leaving 8 bases not matched to a gene. The CDR3 consists of 14 residues. The V gene's germline CDR1 is SGHTA and CDR2 FQGNSA. Findings of the study overall: A faster peak, day 5 versus 15, was reached by the weaker secondary response.

The origin of this receptor is a man aged 18 to 30 who received the YFV17D yellow fever vaccine. This specimen was PBMCs, taken on the day of the first yellow fever vaccination. The chain carries TRBV7-2 and TRBJ1-6; TRBD1 matches at 7 bases. Here the CDR3 reads CASSQGGARSPLHF. DNA for the CDR3: TGTGCCAGCAGCCAAGGGGGCGCGAGGTCACCCCTCCACTTT.